This entry lists 28 T cell receptor beta chains sequenced from one sample in a study of regulatory T cells in long-lasting Graves disease. Indicated time point: newly diagnosed GD, antithyroid drugs for less than 3 months. After RNA was extracted from PBMCs, the TCR library was made from it. According to the study, TCR beta libraries were built with iRepertoire HTBI primers and CDR3-region Arm-PCR. Each CDR3 protein gets one entry after TCRdb re-called the multiplex PCR reads with MiXCR. The sample holds 500,000 or so distinct CDR3 sequences, around 15% seen once. These data also formed part of another study, on T cells in Graves' hyperthyroidism and ophthalmopathy.

This sample comprised peripheral blood mononuclear cells (PBMCs), obtained at new diagnosis, from a patient treated with antithyroid drugs. All receptors come from a woman aged 45-60 years with Graves disease.

Ten or more counts support this clonotype. V usage is TRBV14 and J usage is TRBJ1-2; D is unclear. Trimming removed 1 base at V and 0 bases at J, with 15 bases between. This CDR3 contains 17 residues. Germline CDR1 and CDR2: SGHDN and FVKESK. The CDR3 DNA reads TGTGCCAGCAGCCAAGTGTCGTTCCAGAGACCTAACTATGGCTACACCTTC. This sequence encodes CASSQVSFQRPNYGYTF.

This clonotype was recorded at least ten times. J is TRBJ2-7 and V is TRBV3-1; 7 nucleotides agree with TRBD2. Unmatched junction bases numbered 6, after V lost 4 bases and J lost 3 bases. The CDR3 has 14 amino acids. Per germline, CDR1 LGHDT and CDR2 YNNKEL (reference sequence). For the CDR3, the DNA is TGTGCCAGCAGCCCTCTAGCGGATCGCTACGAGCAGTACTTC. Protein: CASSPLADRYEQYF.

As concerns this clonotype: This sequence may be a read error, since a much larger clone differs from it by one base. The chain links TRBV28 to TRBJ2-5; no clear D. The CDR3 has 13 amino acids. Germline lookup yields CDR1 MDHEN and CDR2 SYDVKM. The CDR3 sequence is CASCLYLGETQYF. CDR3 sequence (DNA): TGTGCCAGCTGTTTATACCTGGGGGAGACCCAGTACTTC.

This clonotype was counted at least ten times. The V gene is TRBV2, the J gene TRBJ1-4; 7 nucleotides align to TRBD1. The V gene's germline CDR1 is SNHLY and CDR2 FYNNEI. The CDR3 consists of 14 residues. The junction had 5 bases not matched to a gene; V was cut back by 7 bases and J by 3 bases. The CDR3 reads CASTKGAPNEKLFF. For the CDR3, the DNA is TGTGCCAGCACCAAGGGGGCACCTAATGAAAAACTGTTTTTT.

This clonotype was detected a few times. The V and J genes are TRBV10-3 and TRBJ1-1; possibly TRBD1 for D (5 bases). Germline V lookup: CDR1 ENHRY, CDR2 SYGVKD. The CDR3 totals 14 residues. The germline V and J ends were trimmed by 4 bases and 6 bases, with 15 bases remaining between them. The CDR3 loop reads CAISVGDSISEAFF. The CDR3 region has the DNA TGTGCCATCAGTGTAGGAGACAGTATTTCTGAAGCTTTCTTT.

This clonotype was seen a few times. V gene TRBV5-1 combines with J gene TRBJ2-1, with 11 bases that match TRBD2. Trimming removed 4 bases from V and 6 bases from J; junction bases left unmatched: 6. Germline V gene sequence: CDR1 SGHRS, CDR2 YFSETQ. The CDR3 loop spans 15 amino acids. CDR3 protein: CASSPTSGSSNEQFF. DNA for the CDR3: TGCGCCAGCAGCCCCACTAGCGGGAGTTCCAATGAGCAGTTCTTC.

This clonotype has a count of ten or more. The chain is built from TRBV12-3 or TRBV12-4 and TRBJ2-1, with 7 bases identical to TRBD1. The CDR3 contains 16 residues. V shed 7 bases and J 2 bases; nucleotides not matched to a gene: 11. This chain's CDR3 is CASTDEQGSTYNEQFF. The CDR3 DNA reads as TGTGCCAGCACCGACGAACAGGGGTCGACCTACAATGAGCAGTTCTTC.

The chain recombines TRBV18 with TRBJ2-6; D is undetermined. Deletions cut 2 bases from V and 1 base from J, with 6 bases between. The germline V gene encodes CDR1 KGHSH and CDR2 LQKENI. This CDR3 comprises 15 residues. The CDR3 loop reads CASSPVDSGANVLTF. CDR3 in DNA: TGTGCCAGCTCACCAGTGGATTCTGGGGCCAACGTCCTGACTTTC.

In this sample, this clonotype turned up a few times. CDR3 DNA: TGTGCCAGCAGTTACAGCAGGATCCCGGTGGAGCTGTTTTTT. This sequence encodes CASSYSRIPVELFF. The V and J genes are TRBV6-2 or TRBV6-3 and TRBJ2-2; D call uncertain. Germline lookup yields CDR1 MNHEY and CDR2 SVGEGT. This CDR3 region has 14 residues. The V end lost 2 bases, the J end lost 10 bases, and 14 bases lay between the germline ends.

The table lists this clonotype with a few counts. The V gene is TRBV7-9, the J gene TRBJ2-2, with D possibly matching TRBD1 (5 bases). Germline-derived CDR1 and CDR2 are SEHNR and FQNEAQ (reference sequence). The V end lost 4 bases, the J end lost 2 bases, and 11 bases lay between the germline ends. CDR3 length: 15 residues. The CDR3 sequence is CASSSPRGNTGELFF. The CDR3 DNA reads as TGTGCCAGCAGCTCTCCAAGGGGTAACACCGGGGAGCTGTTTTTT.

The sample holds many counts of this clonotype. The V call is TRBV2, the J call TRBJ2-3; 8 bases line up with TRBD2. J gave up 2 bases and V 7 bases, and 8 bases lay outside the gene matches. This CDR3 has 15 amino acids. CDR1 is SNHLY and CDR2 is FYNNEI in the germline V gene. The CDR3 loop is CASTGTRGPTDTQYF. As DNA, the CDR3 is TGTGCCAGCACTGGGACTAGAGGACCCACAGATACGCAGTATTTT.

There are many counts of this clonotype. CDR3 sequence: CASSKGNRRFGTQYF. The CDR3 nucleotides read TGTGCCAGCTCTAAGGGAAACCGACGATTCGGGACCCAGTACTTC. The chain joins TRBV28 to TRBJ2-5; D is unresolved. The CDR3 consists of 15 residues. The V and J ends lost 8 bases and 7 bases respectively, with 23 bases between them. CDR1 is MDHEN, CDR2 SYDVKM, per germline.

This clonotype was recorded at least ten times. The chain joins TRBV6-1 to TRBJ2-7, with 11 nucleotides matching TRBD2. The CDR3 covers 17 residues. V shed 7 bases and J 2 bases; nucleotides not matched to a gene: 13. Germline values: CDR1 MNHNS, CDR2 SASEGT. In nucleotides, the CDR3 is TGTGCCAGCACCCGGGGCCTTATAGCGGGAGGGCCCTACGAGCAGTACTTC. Amino acids: CASTRGLIAGGPYEQYF.

V and J are TRBV4-1 and TRBJ2-4, with 10 positions matching TRBD2. Losses at the gene ends were 2 bases for V and 6 bases for J; bases not matched to a gene: 4. CDR1 is MGHRA, CDR2 YSYEKL, per germline. CDR3 length: 15 residues. CDR3 sequence reads: CASSQSRTSGNIQYF. The CDR3 nucleotides are TGCGCCAGCAGCCAAAGCCGGACTAGCGGAAACATTCAGTACTTC.

This clonotype was seen ten or more times. CDR3 sequence: CASSWDGYTF. In DNA form, the CDR3 reads TGTGCCAGCAGTTGGGATGGCTACACCTTC. V and J are TRBV2 and TRBJ1-2; D unclear. V was clipped by 5 bases and J by 6 bases, with 4 bases between them. Per germline, CDR1 SNHLY and CDR2 FYNNEI. CDR3 length: 10 amino acids.

This clonotype was observed at least ten times. The chain recombines TRBV3-1 with TRBJ2-7; possibly TRBD1 or TRBD2 for D (5 bases each). Germline CDR1 reads LGHDT; CDR2 reads YNNKEL (reference sequence). V was clipped by 3 bases and J by 7 bases, with 22 bases between them. CDR3 size: 16 residues. Here the CDR3 DNA reads TGTGCCAGCAGCCAGCTACCCGGGACGGGCAGGCGGGAGCAGTACTTC. It encodes CASSQLPGTGRREQYF.

V gene TRBV19 combines with J gene TRBJ2-7, with TRBD2 matching over 10 bases. Germline CDR1 LNHDA, CDR2 SQIVND (reference sequence). The CDR3 loop spans 15 amino acids. The J segment lost 3 bases and the V segment lost 7 bases, leaving 9 bases of the junction unmatched. CDR3: CASMGSASGSYEQYF. The CDR3, as DNA: TGTGCCAGTATGGGCTCGGCTAGCGGGAGCTACGAGCAGTACTTC.

This clonotype has at least ten counts. The J gene is TRBJ1-2, the V gene TRBV10-2; D remains unclear. V lost 3 bases, J lost 4 bases, and 9 bases lay in between. Germline loops: CDR1 WSHSY, CDR2 SAAADI. The CDR3 totals 13 residues. The CDR3 loop reads CASSDRAGYGYTF. The CDR3 region has the DNA TGCGCCAGCAGTGACCGGGCCGGCTATGGCTACACCTTC.

This clonotype was counted ten times or more. The chain employs TRBV29-1 and TRBJ2-1; a weak D match, TRBD2 (5 bases). This CDR3 is built from 17 residues. The V gene's germline CDR1 is SQVTM and CDR2 ANQGSEA. Trimming removed 5 bases at V and 0 bases at J, with 20 bases between. CDR3 loop: CSVRGKVRVSSYNEQFF. The CDR3 DNA sequence: TGCAGCGTTAGAGGGAAGGTGCGGGTAAGCTCCTACAATGAGCAGTTCTTC.

V gene TRBV12-3 or TRBV12-4 combines with J gene TRBJ2-2; D gene unclear. The CDR3 is made up of 13 amino acids. V was cut by 4 bases and J by 3 bases, with 6 bases left in between. CDR3 in amino acids: CASSYLYTGELFF. Here the CDR3 DNA reads TGTGCCAGCAGTTATTTATACACCGGGGAGCTGTTTTTT.

The CDR3 loop reads CASRVLGGDSYNEQFF. As DNA, the CDR3 is TGTGCCAGCAGGGTGCTGGGTGGAGACTCCTACAATGAGCAGTTCTTC. This chain joins TRBV27 and TRBJ2-1; no reliable D call. V was cut by 6 bases and J by 0 bases, with 15 bases left in between. There are 16 residues in the CDR3. Germline V CDR1 and CDR2: MNHEY, SMNVEV (reference sequence).

This clonotype was observed a handful of times. This chain uses TRBV19 with TRBJ2-3; 11 nucleotides line up with TRBD2. Germline CDR1 and CDR2: LNHDA and SQIVND (reference sequence). CDR3 length equals 16 residues. The V segment lost 3 bases and the J segment 6 bases; nucleotides outside the gene matches: 8. The CDR3 DNA reads as TGTGCCAGTAGTATCACTAGCGGGAGTTCTGCGGATACGCAGTATTTT. This encodes CASSITSGSSADTQYF.

V and J are TRBV6-1 and TRBJ2-2, with unresolved D. The CDR3 has 15 residues. V lost 4 bases and J lost 8, with 17 bases in between. Germline V lookup: CDR1 MNHNS, CDR2 SASEGT. The CDR3 DNA is TGTGCCAGCAGTGCTTCTTCTCATGCGAGAGGGGAGCTGTTTTTT. It codes for CASSASSHARGELFF.

The table lists this clonotype with many counts. The gene calls are TRBV5-1 and TRBJ2-7, with 12 bases matching TRBD1. The germline V gene has CDR1 SGHRS and CDR2 YFSETQ. The junction had 6 bases not matched to a gene; V was cut back by 3 bases and J by 5 bases. The CDR3 runs 15 residues. The chain's CDR3 is CASSSWGQGAHEQYF. DNA for the CDR3: TGCGCCAGCAGCTCGTGGGGACAGGGGGCCCACGAGCAGTACTTC. Using reference TRBV5-1 and TRBJ2-7 for the parts outside the CDR3, the full variable domain is KAGVTQTPRYLIKTRGQQVTLSCSPISGHRSVSWYQQTPGQGLQFLFEYFSETQRNKGNFPGRFSGRQFSNSRSEMNVSTLELGDSALYLCASSSWGQGAHEQYFGPGTRLTVT.

In its sample, this clonotype was seen many times. The chain recombines TRBV7-9 with TRBJ2-5, with D uncertain. Trimming left V 5 bases short and J 2 bases short, with 18 bases between. Germline V CDR1 and CDR2: SEHNR, FQNEAQ (reference sequence). The CDR3 contains 16 residues. The CDR3 DNA is TGTGCCAGCAGCCCCGAGAATGTAGTGTGGCAAGAGACCCAGTACTTC. This gives the protein CASSPENVVWQETQYF.

A note on this clonotype: A read error may explain this, as a much larger clone is one base away. The genes are TRBV28 and TRBJ1-2; D is unresolved. CDR3 size: 15 residues. From germline, CDR1 is MDHEN and CDR2 SYDVKM. CDR3 coding DNA: TGTGCCAGCGGTTTACCCCTTTTAGGGAACTATGGCTACACCTTC. It yields the protein CASGLPLLGNYGYTF.

Regarding this clonotype: An end of the junction does not agree with germline; a read error may underlie this. V gene TRBV5-1 combines with J gene TRBJ2-7, with D tentatively TRBD1 or TRBD2 (6 bases each). Germline V gene data show CDR1 as SGHRS and CDR2 as YFSETQ. The CDR3 has 14 amino acids. CDR3 loop: CASSQGRKTYEQYF. The CDR3 DNA follows: TGTGCCAGCAGCCAGGGGAGGAAAACCTACGAGCAGTACTTC.

About this clonotype itself: At one boundary the junction diverges from the germline segment, which might be a read error. V gene TRBV6-5 combines with J gene TRBJ1-6; possible D gene TRBD1, 5 bases. Germline values: CDR1 MNHEY, CDR2 SVGAGI. The CDR3 is 13 residues long. In DNA form, the CDR3 reads TGTGTCAGCAGTTACGGGGGTAATTCACCCCTCCACTTT. It encodes CVSSYGGNSPLHF.